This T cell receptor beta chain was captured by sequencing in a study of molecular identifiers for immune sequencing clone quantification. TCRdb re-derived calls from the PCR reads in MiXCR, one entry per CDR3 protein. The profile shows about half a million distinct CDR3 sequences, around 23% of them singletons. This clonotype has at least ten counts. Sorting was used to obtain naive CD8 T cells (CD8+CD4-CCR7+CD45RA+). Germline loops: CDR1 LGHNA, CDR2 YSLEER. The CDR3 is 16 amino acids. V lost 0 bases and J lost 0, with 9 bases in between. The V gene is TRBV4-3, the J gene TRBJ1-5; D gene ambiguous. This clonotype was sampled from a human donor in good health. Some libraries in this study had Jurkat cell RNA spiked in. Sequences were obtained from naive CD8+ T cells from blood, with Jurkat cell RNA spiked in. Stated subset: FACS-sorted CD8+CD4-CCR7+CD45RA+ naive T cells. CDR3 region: CASSQDKGRSNQPQHF. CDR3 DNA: TGCGCCAGCAGCCAAGATAAAGGGCGTAGCAATCAGCCCCAGCATTTT.